The rows below give T cell receptor beta chains drawn from one sample of a study of blood T cells in healthy people across ages. Via MiXCR, TCRdb re-called the 5' RACE reads, giving one row per CDR3 protein. Of about 930,000 distinct CDR3 sequences detected, under 35% appear once; the ten largest clones hold roughly 10%. The data also belong to a second study, concerning T cells of mothers and their children.

Source material: blood. Receptors originate from a woman between 40 and 50 years old in good health. The CDR3 runs from the conserved cysteine through the conserved F or W. Fields, in order: clone size, V gene, CDR3 protein. Expanded clones are given a class, and other clones once, few, many or no size at all.

>many|TRBV29-1
CSVEIPRSSGANVLTF
>.|TRBV7-9
CASSYDSYNSPLHF
>.|TRBV5-6
CASSSYGNFDGYTF
>.|TRBV20-1
CSARDRSWSHNEQFF
>.|TRBV13
CASSETGLAGGRGQETQYF
>many|TRBV28
CATRTGNLNEQFF
>.|TRBV10-3
CAISESGGQYNEQFF
>many|TRBV15
CATSGPGTGVYEQYF
>.|TRBV20-1
CSALGQGIANVLTF
>many|TRBV6-5
CASSYSWPLEETQYF
>.|TRBV24-1
CATSETSGGWADTQYF
>.|TRBV7-6
CASSPQAQRGTGELFF
>many|TRBV2
CASIDSPETYEQYF
>few|TRBV24-1
CATSDAWGPYNEQFF
>.|TRBV29-1
CSVEIGTGGYGYTF
>few|TRBV30
CAWSGGGYEQYF
>.|TRBV6-6
CVSSRPGTREQFF
>.|TRBV12-3/TRBV12-4
CASSPLGSRETQYF
>.|TRBV5-1
CASSLGIAGGSDTQYF
>.|TRBV4-1
CASSQEGEGSYNEQYF
>many|TRBV9
CASSVGPLREQYF
>many|TRBV29-1
CSVGHPGENTEAFF
>few|TRBV7-2
CASSRDRLNTEAFF
>.|TRBV10-3
CAIKQSSCQPQHF
>.|TRBV5-1
CASSLETGWGAKNIQYF
>once|TRBV5-4
CASGRSGGIGVTQFF
>few|TRBV2
CASSKTGPGLPGELFF
>.|TRBV5-1
CASSRQGWTDTQYF